These T cell receptor beta chains were read from a single sample in a study of shared clonotypes between healthy human individuals. Here immunoSEQ multiplex PCR was the method, and the copy in TCRdb shows in-frame clones only, minus some. The top ten hold roughly 0.45% of the sample, which has around 1.5 million clones, under 99% seen once. The sequencing input was naive CD4+ T cells sorted from blood. The receptors here all came from a man between 25 and 39 years old in good health. Each CDR3 is given with its conserved first and last residue. D genes are given only for firm matches. Where a row states a size, it is once, few, many or the class of an expanded clone; other rows omit it.

>NA|NA|TRBJ1-2|TRBV5-1
TGCGCCAGCAGCCTACCCCCTGGGGGCAGGGGCTACACCTTC
CASSLPPGGRGYTF
>NA|NA|TRBJ1-4|TRBV18
TGTGCCAGCTCAGCGACCCACAGCTCAACTAATGAAAAACTGTTTTTT
CASSATHSSTNEKLFF
>NA|NA|TRBJ2-1|TRBV5-1
TGCGCCAGCAGTGATTTTCCACTCGAATACTGGAATGAGCAGTTCTTC
CASSDFPLEYWNEQFF
>NA|NA|TRBJ2-3|TRBV10-3
TGTGCCATCCTAGCTGCTGGCACAGATACGCAGTATTTT
CAILAAGTDTQYF
>NA|NA|TRBJ2-1|TRBV5-1
TGCGCCAGCAGTCAGGGGTCCGAATACAATGAGCAGTTCTTC
CASSQGSEYNEQFF
>NA|NA|TRBJ2-5|TRBV10-3
TGTGCCATCAGCCGAGGGGCAGGGGCGCGGGCGGAGACCCAGTACTTC
CAISRGAGARAETQYF
>NA|NA|TRBJ2-3|TRBV10-1
TGCGCCAGCAGTGAACATCCTAGCACAGATACGCAGTATTTT
CASSEHPSTDTQYF
>NA|NA|TRBJ2-1|TRBV2
TGTGCCAGCAGTGACAGGTCGGAGATGTACAATGAGCAGTTCTTC
CASSDRSEMYNEQFF
>NA|TRBD1|TRBJ2-7|TRBV19
TGTGCCAGTAGTCCAGGGACAGCCTACGAGCAGTACTTC
CASSPGTAYEQYF
>once|NA|TRBJ2-5|TRBV10-2
TGCGCCAGCATCGAAACAGGGAGGCAAGAGACCCAGTACTTC
CASIETGRQETQYF
>NA|NA|TRBJ1-3|TRBV19
TGTGCCAGTAGTATCATGGGGCGTGGAAACACCATATATTTT
CASSIMGRGNTIYF
>once|NA|TRBJ2-1|TRBV5-4
TGTGCCAGCAGCTTGGCAAGGGCTGCAATGAGCAATGAGCAGTTCTTC
CASSLARAAMSNEQFF
>NA|NA|TRBJ2-5|TRBV20-1
TGCAGTGCTGGTAGGGAGACCCAGTACTTC
CSAGRETQYF
>NA|NA|TRBJ1-4|TRBV21-1
TGTGCCAGCAAGCGGCCAGGGAGGGTTGAAAAACTGTTTTTT
CASKRPGRVEKLFF
>NA|NA|TRBJ2-3|TRBV9
TGTGCCAGCAGCGTAGTGTCCCGAGATACGCAGTATTTT
CASSVVSRDTQYF
>NA|NA|TRBJ2-7|TRBV11-2
TGTGCCAGCAGCTTAGGAATCGCGGGCTACGAGCAGTACTTC
CASSLGIAGYEQYF
>NA|NA|TRBJ2-7|TRBV5-1
TGCGCCAGCAGCTTGGAGGGCAGCTCCTACGAGCAGTACTTC
CASSLEGSSYEQYF
>once|NA|TRBJ1-1|TRBV11-2
TGTGCCAGCAGCTTAGCGGGGGTGGGGAATGTCAACACTGAAGCTTTCTTT
CASSLAGVGNVNTEAFF
>NA|TRBD2|TRBJ2-1|TRBV7-6
TGTGCCAGCAGCCCACGGGTCGAGGCTAGCGGGAGCCACTCCTACAATGAGCAGTTCTTC
CASSPRVEASGSHSYNEQFF
>NA|TRBD2|TRBJ2-5|TRBV4-2
TGTGCCAGCAGCCAAGATCAGACTAGCGGGTATGGAGAGACCCAGTACTTC
CASSQDQTSGYGETQYF
>NA|TRBD1|TRBJ1-5|TRBV27
TGTGCCAGCAGTCGACAGGGGTTATACAATCAGCCCCAGCATTTT
CASSRQGLYNQPQHF
>once|NA|TRBJ2-1|TRBV11-2
TGTGCCAGCAGCTTAGTTTGGTCTGGGGCCGGTGAGCAGTTCTTC
CASSLVWSGAGEQFF
>NA|NA|TRBJ2-4|TRBV14
TGTGCCAGCAGCCAAGAACGGAAAAGGGTAGCCAAAAACATTCAGTACTTC
CASSQERKRVAKNIQYF
>once|NA|TRBJ1-1|TRBV9
TGTGCCAGCAGCGTAGATATAGGCCATTCGACTGAAGCTTTCTTT
CASSVDIGHSTEAFF
>NA|NA|TRBJ1-1|TRBV15
TGTGCCACCAGCAGAGATAGACAGTGGGAAGCTTTCTTT
CATSRDRQWEAFF
>NA|TRBD2|TRBJ2-1|TRBV4-2
TGTGCCAGCAGCCAAGTCAGGGGACTAGCGTCTTACAATGAGCAGTTCTTC
CASSQVRGLASYNEQFF
>NA|NA|TRBJ1-1|TRBV29-1
TGCAGCGTTTTGGGTCTAGAGATAACTGAAGCTTTCTTT
CSVLGLEITEAFF
>NA|TRBD1|TRBJ1-5|TRBV5-1
TGCGCCAGCAGCTTGGGTATGACAGGGGCGGGTCAGCCCCAGCATTTT
CASSLGMTGAGQPQHF
>NA|TRBD2|TRBJ2-3|TRBV9
TGTGCCAGCAGCGTAGAGTTCCTAGCGGGAAGCACAGATACGCAGTATTTT
CASSVEFLAGSTDTQYF
>NA|NA|TRBJ1-2|TRBV7-8
TGTGCCAGCAGCTTAGTATGGCAGCGACTCAACTATGGCTACACCTTC
CASSLVWQRLNYGYTF
>NA|NA|TRBJ2-1|TRBV19
TGTGCCAGTGGACAGCAGGGGACACATGAGCAGTTCTTC
CASGQQGTHEQFF
>NA|NA|TRBJ2-1|TRBV6-5
TGTGCCAGCAGTTCTTGGACGGGAAGCTCCTACAATGAGCAGTTCTTC
CASSSWTGSSYNEQFF
>NA|NA|TRBJ1-4|TRBV2
TGTGCCAGCAGTGGCTTCAGGGAGGGAAAACTGTTTTTT
CASSGFREGKLFF
>NA|NA|TRBJ1-2|TRBV25-1
TGTGCCAGCAGTCTCGCGGGGGGCCTGGGCTATGGCTACACCTTC
CASSLAGGLGYGYTF
>NA|NA|TRBJ2-5|TRBV5-6
TGTGCCAGCAGCCGGGAAGAGACCCAGTACTTC
CASSREETQYF
>NA|TRBD1|TRBJ2-5|TRBV6-1
TGTGCCAGCAGTGACGAACAGGGGCGTGAGACCCAGTACTTC
CASSDEQGRETQYF